The 18 T cell receptor beta chains presented below share a single source sample, sequenced in a study of beta chain features in type 1 diabetes. As every portion of the isolated RNA was reverse transcribed, the sequencing read expressed TCRB transcripts. Some clones are missing from TCRdb's copy, which holds only in-frame ones; the method was immunoSEQ multiplex PCR. Seen here are about 340,000 clones, 8% observed once, and the top ten hold less than 0.45%. Sequencing input: central memory CD4+ T cells from blood. These receptors came from a woman aged 18-30 years in good health.

The chain joins TRBV27 to TRBJ2-1; tentatively, D is TRBD1 (6 bases). The V gene's germline CDR1 is MNHEY and CDR2 SMNVEV (reference sequence). The V end was cut by 4 bases, the J end by 4 bases, with 11 bases between. The CDR3 extends over 14 amino acids. The CDR3 here is CASSSTGNYNEQFF. The CDR3 bases are TGTGCCAGCAGTTCTACAGGGAATTACAATGAGCAGTTCTTC.

This clone came up once. The gene calls are TRBV28 and TRBJ2-6; no clear D. The CDR3 sequence is 16 residues long. From germline, CDR1 is MDHEN and CDR2 SYDVKM. Deletions cut 6 bases from V and 0 bases from J, with 12 bases between. CDR3 DNA: TGTGCCAGCAGATCCGGGTCCCTCTCTGGGGCCAACGTCCTGACTTTC. It yields the protein CASRSGSLSGANVLTF.

This clone showed up many times. The chain uses TRBV10-3 and TRBJ2-6, with 10 bases aligning to TRBD2. Trimming removed 5 bases from V and 1 base from J; junction bases left unmatched: 2. Germline V gene lookup returns CDR1 ENHRY and CDR2 SYGVKD. This CDR3 region has 16 residues. This chain's CDR3 is CAISRGLASGANVLTF. Written as DNA, the CDR3 is TGTGCCATCAGTAGGGGACTAGCGTCTGGGGCCAACGTCCTGACTTTC.

This clone was seen only a few times. The chain links TRBV7-9 to TRBJ2-7; tentatively, D is TRBD1 or TRBD2 (5 bases each). The CDR3 length is 14 residues. Trimming left V 5 bases short and J 4 bases short, with 15 bases between. Per the germline V gene, CDR1 is SEHNR and CDR2 is FQNEAQ (reference sequence). The CDR3 DNA reads TGTGCCAGCAGCCCGCAGGGAGAGGGATACGAGCAGTACTTC. This gives the protein CASSPQGEGYEQYF.

As concerns this clone: The same CDR3 arises from other DNA sequences in this sample as well. The rearrangement joins TRBV5-4 to TRBJ2-3, with D tentatively TRBD2 (7 bases). The CDR3 runs to 15 residues. V lost 4 bases and J lost 3, with 15 bases in between. The germline V gene has CDR1 SGHNT and CDR2 YYREEE (reference sequence). The CDR3 spells CASSPGGGRTDTQYF. The CDR3 bases are TGTGCCAGCAGCCCCGGGGGCGGGAGAACAGATACGCAGTATTTT.

On this clone: A much more abundant neighbour one base away suggests this may be a read error. V is TRBV11-2 and J is TRBJ2-3; no reliable D call. Looked up from germline, CDR1 is SGHAT and CDR2 is FQNNGV. Trimming cost V 6 bases and J 4 bases, with 2 bases left between them. The CDR3 length is 10 residues. DNA of the CDR3: TGTGCCAGCAGTTCAGATACGCAGTATTTT. Its protein is CASSSDTQYF.

The rearrangement uses TRBV28 and TRBJ2-7, with TRBD2 identical over 10 bases. V was pared by 11 bases and J by 1 base, with 8 bases of the junction left unmatched. The CDR3 spans 14 residues. Germline V lookup: CDR1 MDHEN, CDR2 SYDVKM. CDR3 residues: CAVPKREGSYEQYF. Here the CDR3 DNA reads TGTGCCGTACCCAAGCGGGAGGGTTCCTACGAGCAGTACTTC.

This clone was found a few times. This sequence joins TRBV19 and TRBJ2-7, with D perhaps matching TRBD1 (6 bases). Germline CDR1 LNHDA, CDR2 SQIVND (reference sequence). The germline V and J ends were trimmed by 5 bases and 5 bases, with 19 bases remaining between them. This CDR3 contains 15 residues. The CDR3 reads CASSSLGQYGHEQYF. CDR3 bases: TGTGCCAGTAGTTCTCTCGGACAGTACGGCCACGAGCAGTACTTC. The full variable domain, completed using reference TRBV19 and TRBJ2-7, is DGGITQSPKYLFRKEGQNVTLSCEQNLNHDAMYWYRQDPGQGLRLIYYSQIVNDFQKGDIAEGYSVSREKKESFPLTVTSAQKNPTAFYLCASSSLGQYGHEQYFGPGTRLTVT.

The V gene is TRBV7-8, the J gene TRBJ2-1, with D uncertain. The CDR3 is 13 residues long. V was cut by 2 bases and J by 8 bases, with 10 bases left in between. CDR1 and CDR2 (germline): SGHVS, FQNEAQ. The DNA for the CDR3 is TGTGCCAGCAGCTTAAGGACGGGCGATGAGCAGTTCTTC. Translated, it gives CASSLRTGDEQFF. Full variable domain (remainder filled in from reference TRBV7-8 and TRBJ2-1): GAGVSQSPRYKVAKRGQDVALRCDPISGHVSLFWYQQALGQGPEFLTYFQNEAQLDKSGLPSDRFFAERPEGSVSTLKIQRTQQEDSAVYLCASSLRTGDEQFFGPGTRLTVL.

J is TRBJ2-1 and V is TRBV5-6; 7 nucleotides line up with TRBD2. Losses at the gene ends were 3 bases for V and 7 bases for J; bases not matched to a gene: 10. Germline V lookup: CDR1 SGHDT, CDR2 YYEEEE. The CDR3 totals 15 residues. The CDR3 spells CASSYLQGGRNEQFF. In DNA form, the CDR3 reads TGTGCCAGCAGCTACCTTCAGGGAGGGCGAAATGAGCAGTTCTTC.

The rearrangement joins TRBV7-6 to TRBJ2-5; TRBD2 matches 13 bases. Germline-derived CDR1 and CDR2 are SGHVS and FNYEAQ. There are 15 residues in the CDR3. V shed 5 bases, J shed 5 bases, and the junction held 5 bases outside the gene matches. The CDR3 region is CASSPTTSGRETQYF. The CDR3 DNA sequence: TGTGCCAGCAGCCCGACGACTAGCGGGAGGGAGACCCAGTACTTC.

This clone appeared many times. This chain connects TRBV5-1 to TRBJ2-3; possibly TRBD2 for D (6 bases). The CDR3 length is 14 residues. Trimming cost V 7 bases and J 4 bases, with 16 bases left between them. Germline assignment: CDR1 SGHRS and CDR2 YFSETQ. The CDR3 DNA sequence: TGCGCCAGCGGACCGGAGGGCCCAGCAGATACGCAGTATTTT. Protein sequence: CASGPEGPADTQYF.

This clone has a handful of counts. The chain couples TRBV7-2 to TRBJ1-2; TRBD1 aligns across 9 bases. With 1 base clipped from V and 7 bases from J, the junction kept 10 bases outside the gene matches. Germline V gene lookup returns CDR1 SGHTA and CDR2 FQGNSA. The CDR3 has 16 amino acids. The CDR3 loop reads CASSLGGQGSYRGYTF. The CDR3 nucleotides read TGTGCCAGCAGCTTAGGGGGACAGGGATCGTACCGTGGCTACACCTTC. Combining the CDR3 with reference TRBV7-2 and TRBJ1-2 gives the whole variable domain GAGVSQSPSNKVTEKGKDVELRCDPISGHTALYWYRQSLGQGLEFLIYFQGNSAPDKSGLPSDRFSAERTGGSVSTLTIQRTQQEDSAVYLCASSLGGQGSYRGYTFGSGTRLTVV.

In this sample, this clone turned up a few times. The chain uses TRBV28 and TRBJ2-1, with TRBD1 matching 8 bases. This CDR3 has 15 amino acids. V dropped 8 bases and J dropped 2; count of bases not matched to a gene: 8. Germline V gene lookup returns CDR1 MDHEN and CDR2 SYDVKM. As DNA, the CDR3 is TGTGCCAGCCTTAGGCAGGGGGCGGCCTACAATGAGCAGTTCTTC. As protein: CASLRQGAAYNEQFF. The variable domain in full, with the rest retrieved from reference TRBV28 and TRBJ2-1, is DVKVTQSSRYLVKRTGEKVFLECVQDMDHENMFWYRQDPGLGLRLIYFSYDVKMKEKGDIPEGYSVSREKKERFSLILESASTNQTSMYLCASLRQGAAYNEQFFGPGTRLTVL.

The chain joins TRBV2 to TRBJ2-2; D not resolved. Germline-derived CDR1 and CDR2 are SNHLY and FYNNEI. The CDR3 extends over 13 amino acids. The germline V and J ends were trimmed by 4 bases and 6 bases, with 9 bases remaining between them. CDR3 nucleotides: TGTGCCAGCAGTGCTCGGCACTCCGGGGAGCTGTTTTTT. Its protein product is CASSARHSGELFF.

This clone was seen a handful of times. This chain uses TRBV6-5 with TRBJ2-3; tentatively, D is TRBD1 (5 bases). V shed 0 bases and J shed 7 bases, with 14 bases lying between them. CDR1 and CDR2 (germline): MNHEY, SVGAGI. This CDR3 contains 15 residues. CDR3 amino acids: CASSYSNTGAYTQYF. The CDR3 DNA follows: TGTGCCAGCAGTTACTCGAACACAGGCGCCTATACGCAGTATTTT.

The gene calls are TRBV5-1 and TRBJ2-3; D gene uncertain. Trimming removed 0 bases at V and 1 base at J, with 9 bases between. This CDR3 region has 15 residues. CDR1 is SGHRS and CDR2 is YFSETQ in the germline V gene. The CDR3 loop reads CASSLGGSRTDTQYF. As DNA, the CDR3 is TGCGCCAGCAGCTTGGGCGGCTCCCGCACAGATACGCAGTATTTT.

This clone has more than one count but fewer than ten. The V gene is TRBV7-3, the J gene TRBJ2-6; D is unclear. Trimming cost V 8 bases and J 4 bases, with 9 bases left between them. The CDR3 is made up of 13 amino acids. Germline CDR1 is SGHTA and CDR2 is FQGTGA. Written as DNA, the CDR3 is TGTGCCAGCTCCGGATCCGGGGCCAACGTCCTGACTTTC. It encodes CASSGSGANVLTF.